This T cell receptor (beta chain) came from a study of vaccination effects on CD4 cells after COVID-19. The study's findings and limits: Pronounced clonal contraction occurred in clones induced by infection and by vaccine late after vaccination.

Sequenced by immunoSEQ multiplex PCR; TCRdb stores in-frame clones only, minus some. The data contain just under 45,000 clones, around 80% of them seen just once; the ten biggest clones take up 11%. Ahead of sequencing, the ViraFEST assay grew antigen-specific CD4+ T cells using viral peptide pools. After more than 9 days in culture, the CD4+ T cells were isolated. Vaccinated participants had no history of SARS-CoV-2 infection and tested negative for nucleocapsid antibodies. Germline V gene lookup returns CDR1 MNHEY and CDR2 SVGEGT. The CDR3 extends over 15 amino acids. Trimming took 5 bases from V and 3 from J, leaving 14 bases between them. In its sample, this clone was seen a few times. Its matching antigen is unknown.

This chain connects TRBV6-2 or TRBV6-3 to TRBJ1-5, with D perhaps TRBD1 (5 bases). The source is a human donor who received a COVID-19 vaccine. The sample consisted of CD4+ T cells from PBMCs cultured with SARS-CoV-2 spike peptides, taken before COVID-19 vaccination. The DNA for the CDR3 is TGTGCCAGCAGTACTCCCAGGGATTCCAATCAGCCCCAGCATTTT. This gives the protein CASSTPRDSNQPQHF.